Below, 29 T cell receptor beta chains from the same sample are listed, as sequenced in a study of CD8+CD57+ T cells in acquired aplastic anemia (dated by TCRdb to 2016 to 2019). The sequencer listed for this sample is Illumina HiSeq 2000. Profiling of TCR beta VDJ combinations and CDR3 sequences used genomic DNA as the template. TCRdb's own reprocessing of the public reads used fastp at Q25 and MiXCR and kept productive beta chains. Identical CDR3 proteins give one entry, which carries the most common genes and DNA. This sample is represented by approximately 170,000 distinct CDR3 sequences; roughly 56% of them were singletons. Of the sample, about a sixth falls within the top ten clones. The sample taken for sequencing was sorted CD4+, CD8+, or CD8+CD57+ T cells (not recorded which) from PBMCs. The receptors originated from a human donor in good health, serving as a control.

This clonotype has a count of ten or more. The chain has TRBV6-5 and TRBJ1-1; D unclear. V was trimmed by 5 bases and J by 6 bases, leaving 7 bases between them. Germline CDR1 reads MNHEY; CDR2 reads SVGAGI. This CDR3 contains 11 residues. The CDR3 here is CASSHRAEAFF. The CDR3 nucleotides are TGTGCCAGCAGTCACCGGGCTGAAGCTTTCTTT.

This clonotype has a count of ten or more. The gene calls are TRBV10-2 and TRBJ2-7, with 7 nucleotides matching TRBD1. CDR3 length: 15 residues. The V and J ends lost 0 bases and 2 bases, in that order; junction bases with no gene match: 4. Per the germline V gene, CDR1 is WSHSY and CDR2 is SAAADI. The CDR3 is CASSESSTGAYEQYF. CDR3 bases: TGCGCCAGCAGTGAGTCTTCTACAGGGGCCTACGAGCAGTACTTC.

This clonotype was detected only once. The chain uses TRBV20-1 and TRBJ1-3, with 9 bases aligning to TRBD1. The CDR3 is 15 amino acids. V was pared by 3 bases and J by 3 bases, with 6 bases of the junction left unmatched. Per germline, CDR1 DFQATT and CDR2 SNEGSKA (reference sequence). CDR3 region: CSARHDRGYGNTIYF. For the CDR3, the DNA is TGCAGTGCTAGGCACGACAGGGGGTATGGAAACACCATATATTTT.

This clonotype showed up many times. The chain joins TRBV5-8 to TRBJ1-1; D gene uncertain. This CDR3 region has 11 residues. Germline values: CDR1 SGHTS, CDR2 YDEGEE. V lost 2 bases and J lost 7, with 6 bases in between. The CDR3 sequence: CASSFRDEAFF. DNA for the CDR3: TGTGCCAGCAGCTTTCGCGATGAAGCTTTCTTT.

The chain recombines TRBV12-3 or TRBV12-4 with TRBJ1-5; 9 nucleotides line up with TRBD1. The CDR3 spans 16 residues. The V and J ends lost 5 bases and 4 bases, in that order; junction bases with no gene match: 9. Here the CDR3 reads CASSPPPGQGNQPQHF. The CDR3 coding sequence is TGTGCCAGCAGTCCACCGCCGGGACAGGGTAATCAGCCCCAGCATTTT.

The rearrangement joins TRBV10-3 to TRBJ2-3; 8 bases map to TRBD2. The CDR3 runs 16 residues. Germline-derived CDR1 and CDR2 are ENHRY and SYGVKD. Trimming cost V 4 bases and J 0 bases; bases outside gene matches: 6. The CDR3 DNA is TGTGCCATCAGTGGATCCAGCGGGGGTAGCACAGATACGCAGTATTTT. Its protein is CAISGSSGGSTDTQYF.

The chain uses TRBV9 and TRBJ1-3, with D hard to call. The CDR3 totals 17 residues. Deletions cut 0 bases from V and 2 bases from J, with 15 bases between. From germline, CDR1 is SGDLS and CDR2 YYNGEE. In DNA form, the CDR3 reads TGTGCCAGCAGCGTAGGGTGGGTCGGAAGACCTGGAAACACCATATATTTT. Protein sequence: CASSVGWVGRPGNTIYF.

This clonotype was found once. The junction departs from germline at one end; a sequencing error may be responsible. The CDR3 region has the DNA TGTGCCAGCAGTTACTCGGGAGCGGGGGCTTTCTACGAGCAGTACTTC. Its protein is CASSYSGAGAFYEQYF. The chain employs TRBV10-3 and TRBJ2-7; 8 nucleotides match TRBD2. CDR1 and CDR2 (germline): ENHRY, SYGVKD. The CDR3 has 16 amino acids.

The chain couples TRBV15 to TRBJ2-5; D uncertain. From germline, CDR1 is LNHNV and CDR2 YYDKDF (reference sequence). The CDR3 loop spans 14 amino acids. V lost 1 base and J lost 1, with 7 bases in between. The CDR3 DNA sequence: TGTGCCACCAGCAGAGGACTCGTCCAAGAGACCCAGTACTTC. Translation gives CATSRGLVQETQYF. Full variable domain (missing parts from reference TRBV15 and TRBJ2-5): DAMVIQNPRYQVTQFGKPVTLSCSQTLNHNVMYWYQQKSSQAPKLLFHYYDKDFNNEADTPDNFQSRRPNTSFCFLDIRSPGLGDTAMYLCATSRGLVQETQYFGPGTRLLVL.

The CDR3 DNA follows: TGCAGCGTTGAAGACCCCCTAGCGGGAGTCAGGCATGAGCAGTTCTTC. Residues: CSVEDPLAGVRHEQFF. J is TRBJ2-1 and V is TRBV29-1, with 10 bases identical to TRBD2. The CDR3 consists of 16 residues. In germline, CDR1 is SQVTM, CDR2 ANQGSEA. The trim removed 0 bases at V and 8 bases at J, leaving 10 bases unmatched.

J is TRBJ2-5 and V is TRBV27; 10 bases line up with TRBD2. CDR1 is MNHEY and CDR2 is SMNVEV in the germline V gene (reference sequence). J was trimmed by 4 bases and V by 1 base; bases with no gene match: 6. The CDR3 spans 16 residues. The CDR3 reads CASSLYPSGGGETQYF. The CDR3 DNA follows: TGTGCCAGCAGTTTATATCCCAGCGGGGGGGGAGAGACCCAGTACTTC.

This clonotype came up once. This chain connects TRBV25-1 to TRBJ2-7; possible D gene TRBD1, 5 bases. Germline assignment: CDR1 MGHDK and CDR2 SYGVNS. Trimming removed 4 bases from V and 2 bases from J, with 15 bases in between. The CDR3 runs 15 residues. The CDR3 loop reads CASSADRVGTYEQYV. The CDR3 bases are TGTGCCAGCAGTGCAGACAGAGTAGGAACCTACGAGCAGTACGTC.

The rearrangement joins TRBV7-2 to TRBJ1-2, with TRBD1 matching over 9 bases. This CDR3 is built from 14 residues. From germline, CDR1 is SGHTA and CDR2 FQGNSA. The V gene end was trimmed by 5 bases and the J gene end by 5 bases; junction bases not matched to a gene: 6. The CDR3 DNA follows: TGTGCCAGCAGCGCCGACGGGACAGGGTATGGCTACACCTTC. Its translation is CASSADGTGYGYTF.

The chain is built from TRBV19 and TRBJ2-3, with 7 bases identical to TRBD1. The germline V gene encodes CDR1 LNHDA and CDR2 SQIVND (reference sequence). CDR3 length equals 14 residues. V shed 6 bases and J 4 bases; nucleotides not matched to a gene: 7. The DNA for the CDR3 is TGTGCCAGTAGCAACCGACAGGGCGCAGATACGCAGTATTTT. The encoded protein is CASSNRQGADTQYF.

A remark on this clonotype: This may be a read error, as it is one base from a much larger clone. In nucleotides, the CDR3 is TGTGCCATCAGTGTAGCCGGGAGTGCCTATGGCTACACCTTC. Translation gives CAISVAGSAYGYTF. This chain links TRBV10-3 with TRBJ1-2, with D hard to call. With 4 bases removed from V and 4 bases from J, the gap between germline ends came to 13 bases. In germline, CDR1 is ENHRY, CDR2 SYGVKD. The CDR3 is made up of 14 amino acids.

V and J are TRBV20-1 and TRBJ1-5; 9 bases are shared with TRBD1. The CDR3 runs to 12 residues. Germline CDR1 DFQATT, CDR2 SNEGSKA (reference sequence). V was pared by 7 bases and J by 6 bases, with 4 bases of the junction left unmatched. CDR3 nucleotides: TGCAGTGTTGGGACAGGGACTCAGCCCCAGCATTTT. It is translated as CSVGTGTQPQHF.

The chain carries TRBV20-1 and TRBJ1-2; D may be TRBD1 (5 bases). The ends were cut back, 2 bases at V and 6 bases at J, with 19 bases in the middle. Germline lookup yields CDR1 DFQATT and CDR2 SNEGSKA (reference sequence). This CDR3 has 15 residues. The CDR3 sequence: CSARSPGRTRDGYTF. The DNA of the CDR3 is TGCAGTGCTAGATCTCCGGGGAGGACACGAGATGGCTACACCTTC.

Only a few counts were recorded for this clonotype. The chain uses TRBV9 and TRBJ2-7, with 7 bases lining up with TRBD1. This CDR3 region has 15 residues. Trimming cost V 0 bases and J 0 bases; bases outside gene matches: 3. The germline gives CDR1 SGDLS, CDR2 YYNGEE. CDR3 sequence reads: CASSVGTGDSYEQYF. The CDR3 DNA reads as TGTGCCAGCAGCGTAGGGACAGGTGACTCCTACGAGCAGTACTTC.

This clonotype was observed a few times. The chain links TRBV30 to TRBJ1-2, with D uncertain. V was trimmed by 2 bases and J by 3 bases, leaving 13 bases between them. The V gene's germline CDR1 is GTSNPN and CDR2 SVGIG (reference sequence). CDR3 length equals 14 residues. The CDR3 nucleotides read TGTGCCTGGAGTTTATACAGCGCCCACTATGGCTACACCTTC. Its translation: CAWSLYSAHYGYTF.

V usage is TRBV11-2 and J usage is TRBJ2-5; possible D gene TRBD1, 5 bases. This CDR3 has 15 amino acids. From germline, CDR1 is SGHAT and CDR2 FQNNGV. Trimming stripped 1 base from V and 2 bases from J, with 11 bases between. CDR3 nucleotides: TGTGCCAGCAGCTTAGCCCAGGGCAAACAAGAGACCCAGTACTTC. Its protein product is CASSLAQGKQETQYF.

This clonotype was counted ten times or more. The V and J genes are TRBV20-1 and TRBJ2-5; TRBD1 might be the D (5 bases). The CDR3 has 12 residues. V was pared by 6 bases and J by 2 bases, with 10 bases between. CDR1 DFQATT and CDR2 SNEGSKA come from the germline V gene (reference sequence). The CDR3 DNA sequence: TGCAGTGCCAGGGTCTTACAAGAGACCCAGTACTTC. As protein: CSARVLQETQYF.

The chain couples TRBV7-9 to TRBJ2-7; D is uncertain. Germline V lookup: CDR1 SEHNR, CDR2 FQNEAQ (reference sequence). The CDR3 totals 14 residues. V lost 5 bases and J lost 4, with 15 bases in between. This CDR3 is CASSQEANRYEQYF. As DNA, the CDR3 is TGTGCCAGCAGCCAAGAAGCGAACCGTTACGAGCAGTACTTC.

This clonotype was found many times. This chain links TRBV5-8 with TRBJ1-1; no definite D call. In germline, CDR1 is SGHTS, CDR2 YDEGEE. Trimming removed 1 base at V and 3 bases at J, with 13 bases between. The CDR3 is made up of 15 amino acids. Here the CDR3 DNA reads TGTGCCAGCAGCTTGCGAAGGAGTGGGGACACTGAAGCTTTCTTT. Translation gives CASSLRRSGDTEAFF.

In this sample, this clonotype turned up a few times. The chain combines TRBV10-3 with TRBJ2-7; 11 nucleotides match TRBD2. The CDR3 extends over 15 amino acids. Unmatched junction bases numbered 5, after V lost 4 bases and J lost 3 bases. The germline V gene has CDR1 ENHRY and CDR2 SYGVKD. Here the CDR3 DNA reads TGTGCCATCAGTGCCCGGACTAGCGGGTTCTACGAGCAGTACTTC. It is translated as CAISARTSGFYEQYF.

This clonotype was found once. This chain connects TRBV19 to TRBJ2-5; perhaps TRBD2 as D (5 bases). The CDR3 spans 14 residues. Germline loops: CDR1 LNHDA, CDR2 SQIVND (reference sequence). Trimming removed 0 bases at V and 4 bases at J, with 9 bases between. This CDR3 is CASSIDGRGETQYF. CDR3 in DNA: TGTGCCAGTAGTATAGACGGACGGGGAGAGACCCAGTACTTC.

This clonotype was detected a few times. The CDR3 coding sequence is TGTGCCATCAAGCGCGCAGGGGATGGAAAACTGTTTTTT. It is translated as CAIKRAGDGKLFF. The chain has TRBV10-3 and TRBJ1-4; D is perhaps TRBD1 (6 bases). The germline V and J ends were trimmed by 7 bases and 10 bases, with 16 bases remaining between them. In germline, CDR1 is ENHRY, CDR2 SYGVKD. CDR3 length: 13 residues.

A few counts support this clonotype. V and J are TRBV20-1 and TRBJ1-6; D is unresolved. Germline V gene sequence: CDR1 DFQATT, CDR2 SNEGSKA (reference sequence). The CDR3 consists of 15 residues. The germline V and J ends were trimmed by 5 bases and 5 bases, with 16 bases remaining between them. The CDR3 bases are TGCAGTGCTCCAAAAAGGCCAGGTGATAATTCACCCCTCCACTTT. Amino acid sequence: CSAPKRPGDNSPLHF.

A remark on this clonotype: One end of the junction varies from germline; a read error may be responsible. V and J are TRBV7-9 and TRBJ2-1; 14 nucleotides align to TRBD2. This CDR3 has 18 residues. Germline lookup yields CDR1 SEHNR and CDR2 FQNEAQ (reference sequence). Here the CDR3 reads CASSTGLAGGAVFVNQPF. The CDR3 DNA follows: TGTGCCAGCAGCACAGGACTAGCGGGGGGAGCGGTATTCGTGAACCAGCCCTTC.

This clonotype has just one count. The chain recombines TRBV6-5 with TRBJ2-7; D unclear. V was cut by 8 bases and J by 0 bases, with 11 bases left in between. CDR3 length: 13 amino acids. Germline V gene sequence: CDR1 MNHEY, CDR2 SVGAGI. CDR3 in amino acids: CASSTGPSYEQYV. For the CDR3, the DNA is TGTGCCAGCTCAACCGGGCCCTCCTACGAGCAGTACGTC.